This T cell receptor (beta chain) was recovered during a study of cytotoxic CD8 clonotypes in ibrutinib-treated CLL. Germline V gives CDR1 MNHNY, CDR2 SVGAGI (reference sequence). The V and J ends lost 2 bases and 1 base respectively, with 6 bases between them. The CDR3 contains 15 residues. Profiled with immunoSEQ multiplex PCR; TCRdb holds only in-frame clones, not every one. This table holds some 98,000 clones, approximately 80% found once. The chain uses TRBV6-6 and TRBJ2-6; tentatively, D is TRBD1 (5 bases). Sequencing was performed on PBMCs, taken after 12 months of ibrutinib treatment. The source is a human donor with chronic lymphocytic leukemia. This chain's CDR3 is CASSYAGSGANVLTF. The CDR3 DNA reads TGTGCCAGCAGTTACGCAGGGTCTGGGGCCAACGTCCTGACTTTC.